This T cell receptor (beta chain) was sequenced for a study of OX40 agonist ivuxolimab in advanced cancers. Study details: The patients' treatment was ivuxolimab, an agonistic anti-OX40 (CD134) antibody.

Sequencing was performed with immunoSEQ multiplex PCR; in TCRdb, only in-frame clones are kept and a portion is missing. This sample has 70,000 to 85,000 clones; almost 85% occur once, and the top ten carry approximately 2%. The CDR3 runs to 16 residues. The germline CDR1 and CDR2 sequences are SGHKS and YYEKEE (reference sequence). The V end was cut by 3 bases, the J end by 8 bases, with 18 bases between. The clonotype comes from an adult with an advanced solid tumor such as melanoma, head and neck, liver or kidney cancer. The V gene is TRBV5-5, the J gene TRBJ1-6; a weak D match, TRBD1 (5 bases). The specimen was CD4+ or CD8+ T cells sorted from blood, collected in a trial of the OX40 agonist ivuxolimab. This chain's CDR3 is CASSSTRDGRHSPLHF. Here the CDR3 DNA reads TGTGCCAGCAGCTCCACCCGGGACGGGAGACATTCACCCCTCCACTTT.